This T cell receptor (beta chain) was captured by sequencing in a study of chemoradiotherapy in HPV16-positive cancers. Trimming removed 4 bases from V and 7 bases from J, with 20 bases in between. Germline values: CDR1 SGHVS, CDR2 FNYEAQ. The CDR3 runs to 15 residues. Repeated repertoire sampling spanned the course of chemoradiotherapy. Study observations and caveats: HPV-responsive T-cell expansion during chemoradiotherapy was linked to improved recurrence-free survival in HPV16-positive patients. During treatment, candidate HPV-specific clones and E7-related motifs expanded in tumor.

As concerns this clone: Its specificity is not known.

Measured with immunoSEQ multiplex PCR; TCRdb has only the in-frame clones, and not every one. There are fewer than 1,200 clones in the sample; approximately 80% occur only once, and about 4.5% lies in the top ten. The sequence was obtained from a human donor with HPV-associated anogenital cancer. The V and J genes are TRBV7-6 and TRBJ2-7, with D possibly being TRBD2 (6 bases). The specimen comprised tumor tissue, sampled from a patient who underwent chemoradiotherapy. The CDR3 loop is CASSSPGLPEREQYF. In DNA form, the CDR3 reads TGTGCCAGCAGCTCCCCGGGACTCCCTGAGAGGGAGCAGTACTTC.